This T cell receptor beta chain was documented in a study of vaccination and CD4 T cells after COVID-19. Findings and limits, study-wide: Reactive clonotype counts went from median 21 after infection to roughly 41 after vaccination, nonsignificantly.

Time point noted: late sampling 161 to 241 days after vaccination in three convalescent patients. The treatment here: roughly nine-day PBMC culture with coronavirus spike peptide pools or control peptides (ViraFEST assay). ViraFEST used peptide pools to expand antigen-specific T cells, then sequenced TCRs. Wells contained 1.9 million or so PBMCs each, and these were cultured with about 10 IU/ml IL-2 and around 10 ug/ml peptide pools. With the Oncomine TCR Beta short-read assay, DNA from cultured CD4+ T cells was sequenced. TCRdb redid the calling of the PCR reads with MiXCR, one entry per CDR3 protein. Of about 22,000 distinct CDR3 sequences detected, 30% to 45% appear once; the ten largest clones hold 8.6%. Details on this clonotype: Its target is unknown.

Trimming stripped 4 bases from V and 2 bases from J, with 16 bases between. CDR3 size: 16 residues. The germline gives CDR1 MDHEN, CDR2 SYDVKM. This clonotype originated in a human donor who had recovered from COVID-19. The chain is built from TRBV28 and TRBJ2-3; D may be TRBD2 (6 bases). Source: CD4+ T cells from blood, cultured in vitro, taken about 7 months after SARS-CoV-2 vaccination. The CDR3 region is CASSSHGAGNTDTQYF. The CDR3 DNA follows: TGTGCCAGCAGTTCCCATGGGGCGGGGAACACAGATACGCAGTATTTT. Filled out from reference TRBV28 and TRBJ2-3, the complete variable domain reads DVKVTQSSRYLVKRTGEKVFLECVQDMDHENMFWYRQDPGLGLRLIYFSYDVKMKEKGDIPEGYSVSREKKERFSLILESASTNQTSMYLCASSSHGAGNTDTQYFGPGTRLTVL.